This T cell receptor (beta chain) was sequenced for a study of T cell responses to AZD1222 COVID-19 vaccine. Findings and caveats of the study: Among AZD1222 vaccinees, only 5 to 7 were seropositive at baseline. After the peak T cell response, and only then, were repertoires sampled.

For this clone: Its cognate antigen is unknown.

Data came from immunoSEQ multiplex PCR; TCRdb stores just in-frame clones and leaves some out. The sample has 150,000 or so clones; roughly 90% are singletons. The CDR3 is made up of 13 amino acids. Trimming cost V 4 bases and J 4 bases, with 8 bases left between them. Germline V lookup: CDR1 LNHDA, CDR2 SQIVND (reference sequence). Sequences were derived from peripheral blood, sampled on day 0 of AZD1222 vaccination. The sequence was obtained from an adult in good health. The J gene is TRBJ2-1, the V gene TRBV19, with D unresolved. CDR3 in DNA: TGTGCCAGTAGTACGGGCAGGTACAATGAGCAGTTCTTC. This gives the protein CASSTGRYNEQFF.